Each of the 18 T cell receptor beta chains below was sequenced from the same sample in a study of CD8 T cells in ankylosing spondylitis. TCRdb fed the 5' RACE reads into MiXCR, producing one record per CDR3 protein. The table records some 240,000 distinct CDR3 sequences, roughly a quarter of them present only once. The sample consisted of blood, either unsorted or a sorted T cell fraction (not recorded which). These receptors all come from a male donor with ankylosing spondylitis or in good health (not recorded which).

J is TRBJ2-7 and V is TRBV6-1; no clear D. Germline lookup yields CDR1 MNHNS and CDR2 SASEGT. With 8 bases removed from V and 0 bases from J, the gap between germline ends came to 11 bases. This CDR3 comprises 13 residues. CDR3: CASGRSSSYEQYF. DNA of the CDR3: TGTGCCAGCGGCAGGTCGAGCTCCTACGAGCAGTACTTC.

The chain uses TRBV10-2 and TRBJ2-2; D perhaps matches TRBD2 (5 bases). Trimming cost V 5 bases and J 5 bases, with 9 bases left between them. CDR1 WSHSY and CDR2 SAAADI come from the germline V gene. The CDR3 has 13 residues. The CDR3 reads CASSRRQTGELFF. The CDR3, as DNA: TGCGCCAGCAGTCGGAGGCAAACCGGGGAGCTGTTTTTT.

The rearrangement uses TRBV25-1 and TRBJ2-5; the match to TRBD2 covers 8 bases. The V gene end was trimmed by 10 bases and the J gene end by 2 bases; junction bases not matched to a gene: 12. The CDR3 loop spans 15 amino acids. Germline V gives CDR1 MGHDK, CDR2 SYGVNS. The CDR3 here is CATTPGIAGQETQYF. Here the CDR3 DNA reads TGTGCCACGACCCCGGGAATAGCGGGGCAAGAGACCCAGTACTTC.

This clonotype was detected many times. J is TRBJ2-7 and V is TRBV20-1, with D possibly being TRBD2 (6 bases). CDR3 length: 14 residues. Germline values: CDR1 DFQATT, CDR2 SNEGSKA (reference sequence). V lost 3 bases, J lost 2 bases, and 14 bases lay in between. The CDR3 is CSASPTGEAYEQYF. Written as DNA, the CDR3 is TGCAGTGCTAGCCCTACTGGGGAGGCCTACGAGCAGTACTTC.

This clonotype was observed a handful of times. This chain connects TRBV20-1 to TRBJ1-6; the D gene is possibly TRBD1 (5 bases). This CDR3 has 13 amino acids. Germline CDR1 reads DFQATT; CDR2 reads SNEGSKA (reference sequence). V was trimmed by 2 bases and J by 7 bases, leaving 9 bases between them. For the CDR3, the DNA is TGCAGTGCTAGACGGGGGGGAAATTCACCCCTCCACTTT. Residues: CSARRGGNSPLHF.

This clonotype has a count of ten or more. J is TRBJ2-3 and V is TRBV29-1, with 8 bases aligning to TRBD2. The CDR3 is 13 residues long. Germline values: CDR1 SQVTM, CDR2 ANQGSEA. J was trimmed by 4 bases and V by 7 bases; bases with no gene match: 7. The CDR3 is CSGLAGPSDTQYF. CDR3 DNA: TGCAGCGGATTAGCGGGACCTTCAGATACGCAGTATTTT.

Many counts were recorded for this clonotype. This chain joins TRBV13 and TRBJ1-1, with a weak D call TRBD1 (6 bases). This CDR3 region has 14 residues. From germline, CDR1 is PRHDT and CDR2 FYEKMQ (reference sequence). Trimming pared 5 bases from V and 2 bases from J, leaving 12 bases between. The CDR3 bases are TGTGCCAGCAGCCCTGGACAGTACAACACTGAAGCTTTCTTT. Translating it yields CASSPGQYNTEAFF. Full variable domain (outside the CDR3, taken from reference TRBV13 and TRBJ1-1): AAGVIQSPRHLIKEKRETATLKCYPIPRHDTVYWYQQGPGQDPQFLISFYEKMQSDKGSIPDRFSAQQFSDYHSELNMSSLELGDSALYFCASSPGQYNTEAFFGQGTRLTVV.

There are a few counts of this clonotype. This sequence joins TRBV10-3 and TRBJ2-7; TRBD1 or TRBD2 may be the D gene (7 bases each). Germline V gives CDR1 ENHRY, CDR2 SYGVKD. This CDR3 comprises 16 residues. Trimming pared 0 bases from V and 3 bases from J, leaving 15 bases between. The chain's CDR3 is CAISESLAGGGYEQYF. CDR3 DNA: TGTGCCATCAGTGAGTCGCTAGCAGGGGGGGGCTACGAGCAGTACTTC.

Concerning this clonotype itself: A much more abundant neighbour one base away suggests this may be a read error. The chain carries TRBV2 and TRBJ2-1; 12 bases line up with TRBD2. This CDR3 region has 15 residues. Germline V lookup: CDR1 SNHLY, CDR2 FYNNEI. V was pared by 5 bases and J by 3 bases, with 2 bases of the junction left unmatched. CDR3 region: CASSLAGGFYNEQFF. Written as DNA, the CDR3 is TGTGCCAGCAGTCTAGCGGGGGGGTTCTACAATGAGCAGTTCTTC.

This clonotype was detected only a few times. The genes are TRBV20-1 and TRBJ2-2, with TRBD1 matching over 7 bases. Germline values: CDR1 DFQATT, CDR2 SNEGSKA (reference sequence). The trim removed 4 bases at V and 1 base at J, leaving 3 bases unmatched. CDR3 length: 14 amino acids. This chain's CDR3 is CSAKGQENTGELFF. CDR3 bases: TGCAGTGCTAAAGGACAGGAGAACACCGGGGAGCTGTTTTTT.

This clonotype has ten or more counts. The chain is built from TRBV20-1 and TRBJ2-3; TRBD2 is a possible D gene (6 bases). This CDR3 has 11 amino acids. The V and J ends lost 8 bases and 4 bases respectively, with 10 bases between them. Germline assignment: CDR1 DFQATT and CDR2 SNEGSKA (reference sequence). This CDR3 is CSPAGPDTQYF. The CDR3 coding sequence is TGCAGTCCGGCGGGGCCAGATACGCAGTATTTT.

This rearrangement joins TRBV18 to TRBJ1-6; D is uncertain. Trimming took 6 bases from V and 14 from J, leaving 14 bases between them. There are 12 residues in the CDR3. Germline V gives CDR1 KGHSH, CDR2 LQKENI. The CDR3 DNA is TGTGCCAGCTCGGGAGGAGTTGTCACCCTCCACTTT. Its protein is CASSGGVVTLHF.

This clonotype was counted ten times or more. V is TRBV5-1 and J is TRBJ2-2; 8 positions agree with TRBD1. Losses at the gene ends were 2 bases for V and 7 bases for J; bases not matched to a gene: 4. This CDR3 region has 14 residues. The germline V gene has CDR1 SGHRS and CDR2 YFSETQ. The CDR3: CASSFAGGSGELFF. CDR3 nucleotides: TGCGCCAGCAGCTTTGCAGGGGGCAGCGGGGAGCTGTTTTTT.

In its sample, this clonotype was seen a few times. An end of the junction differs from the germline gene, which may be a read error. The V and J genes are TRBV29-1 and TRBJ2-7; 8 bases align to TRBD1. The CDR3 totals 12 residues. Germline V lookup: CDR1 SQVTM, CDR2 ANQGSEA. The CDR3 protein is CGGQATDYEQYF. CDR3 coding DNA: TGTGGGGGACAGGCAACGGACTACGAGCAGTACTTC.

This clonotype has only a few counts. This chain uses TRBV12-3 or TRBV12-4 with TRBJ2-6; D is possibly TRBD1 (6 bases). This CDR3 region has 18 residues. V was pared by 3 bases and J by 4 bases, with 19 bases between. CDR3 loop: CASSFPPYRAKGANVLTF. CDR3 bases: TGTGCCAGCAGTTTCCCACCTTACAGGGCCAAAGGGGCCAACGTCCTGACTTTC.

V usage is TRBV20-1 and J usage is TRBJ2-7; 7 bases are a match to TRBD1. Looked up from germline, CDR1 is DFQATT and CDR2 is SNEGSKA (reference sequence). CDR3 size: 14 residues. V was pared by 6 bases and J by 3 bases, with 11 bases of the junction left unmatched. The CDR3 region has the DNA TGCAGTGCGAGCCGGCCGGGACAGCTCTACGAGCAGTACTTC. It yields the protein CSASRPGQLYEQYF.

This clonotype has ten or more counts. The CDR3 here is CASLRSEGSEQYF. CDR3 nucleotide sequence: TGTGCCAGCCTCCGGAGTGAGGGGTCCGAGCAGTACTTC. The genes are TRBV6-1 and TRBJ2-7; D might be TRBD1 or TRBD2, each matching 5 bases. The CDR3 consists of 13 residues. The germline V and J ends were trimmed by 8 bases and 6 bases, with 17 bases remaining between them. CDR1 and CDR2 from the germline V gene are MNHNS and SASEGT.

This rearrangement joins TRBV2 to TRBJ1-1, with unresolved D. CDR1 and CDR2 (germline): SNHLY, FYNNEI. This CDR3 contains 13 residues. Deletions cut 6 bases from V and 1 base from J, with 9 bases between. CDR3: CASSVVGNTEAFF. In nucleotides, the CDR3 is TGTGCCAGCAGCGTGGTAGGGAACACTGAAGCTTTCTTT.